These 7 T cell receptor beta chains share one sample of origin, sequenced in a study of blood T cell repertoires in COVID-19. Profiled with immunoSEQ multiplex PCR; TCRdb holds only in-frame clones, not every one. Of 200,000 or so clones listed, about 80% are singletons. The source material was peripheral blood. The receptors were sampled from a woman under 40 who had recovered from COVID-19.

The rearrangement uses TRBV28 and TRBJ2-3, with 10 positions matching TRBD2. Germline V lookup: CDR1 MDHEN, CDR2 SYDVKM. The CDR3 is 17 amino acids. V lost 3 bases to trimming and J lost 1 base; unmatched junction nucleotides: 7. The CDR3, as DNA: TGTGCCAGCAGTTTTTTGTCTAGCGGGAGCGGCACAGATACGCAGTATTTT. Translating it yields CASSFLSSGSGTDTQYF.

This clone was counted only a few times. V gene TRBV10-3 combines with J gene TRBJ2-7; 8 positions agree with TRBD1. V shed 2 bases and J 0 bases; nucleotides not matched to a gene: 6. The germline gives CDR1 ENHRY, CDR2 SYGVKD. This CDR3 has 16 residues. The DNA for the CDR3 is TGTGCCATCAGTGAGGAGGACAGGGCAAGCTCCTACGAGCAGTACTTC. This gives the protein CAISEEDRASSYEQYF.

The chain combines TRBV30 with TRBJ2-5, with 7 positions matching TRBD2. The ends lost 0 bases at V and 4 bases at J; junction bases unmatched: 8. The CDR3 is 15 residues long. Germline lookup yields CDR1 GTSNPN and CDR2 SVGIG (reference sequence). CDR3 in amino acids: CAWSVSAGVGETQYF. CDR3 bases: TGTGCCTGGAGTGTGTCTGCGGGAGTGGGAGAGACCCAGTACTTC.

The V gene is TRBV29-1, the J gene TRBJ2-1, with 12 nucleotides matching TRBD2. The CDR3 sequence is 14 residues long. In germline, CDR1 is SQVTM, CDR2 ANQGSEA. V lost 3 bases to trimming and J lost 10 bases; unmatched junction nucleotides: 7. CDR3 amino acids: CSVDGTSGFGEQFF. The CDR3 nucleotides read TGCAGCGTTGACGGGACTAGCGGGTTCGGCGAGCAGTTCTTC.

The CDR3 loop reads CASSDSGGGGGYTF. The CDR3 nucleotides are TGTGCCAGCAGTGACTCCGGAGGGGGGGGCGGCTACACCTTC. The chain combines TRBV6-4 with TRBJ1-2; D is perhaps TRBD1 (6 bases). The CDR3 runs to 14 residues. V was pared by 0 bases and J by 8 bases, with 13 bases between. Germline CDR1 and CDR2: MRHNA and SNTAGT.

The rearrangement links TRBV29-1 to TRBJ1-1; D gene unclear. Germline assignment: CDR1 SQVTM and CDR2 ANQGSEA. V was cut by 0 bases and J by 5 bases, with 13 bases left in between. There are 14 residues in the CDR3. The DNA for the CDR3 is TGCAGCGTTGAAGACCCACAGCGAGGGACTGAAGCTTTCTTT. Protein: CSVEDPQRGTEAFF.

The V call is TRBV9, the J call TRBJ2-1; 9 bases map to TRBD2. V trimming: 1 base; J trimming: 9 bases; junction bases outside the gene matches: 8. Germline CDR1 SGDLS, CDR2 YYNGEE. The CDR3 contains 15 residues. The CDR3 coding sequence is TGTGCCAGCAGCGTATTGCGGGAGGGCCTCGGTGAGCAGTTCTTC. It yields the protein CASSVLREGLGEQFF.